These 4 T cell receptor beta chains were sequenced from one sample in a study of cytomegalovirus exposure and HLA in healthy donors. The table came from immunoSEQ multiplex PCR; TCRdb's copy has only in-frame clones and leaves some out. This table holds 200,000 to 250,000 clones, over 80% found once. Sequencing input: PBMCs. Receptor source: a woman younger than 45 in good health and CMV-seropositive.

In its sample, this clone was seen once. The rearrangement links TRBV28 to TRBJ2-7, with TRBD1 identical over 11 bases. Germline lookup yields CDR1 MDHEN and CDR2 SYDVKM. V lost 5 bases to trimming and J lost 4 bases; unmatched junction nucleotides: 4. This CDR3 has 14 amino acids. The CDR3 is CASSHGQGAYEQYF. CDR3 coding DNA: TGTGCCAGCAGTCATGGACAGGGGGCATACGAGCAGTACTTC.

The V call is TRBV30, the J call TRBJ2-5; D unresolved. The V end lost 0 bases, the J end lost 5 bases, and 10 bases lay between the germline ends. CDR3 length: 13 amino acids. Germline V gene lookup returns CDR1 GTSNPN and CDR2 SVGIG (reference sequence). The CDR3 region is CAWSVNGFETQYF. The CDR3 DNA is TGTGCCTGGAGTGTAAATGGGTTTGAGACCCAGTACTTC.

Notes on this clone: Other DNA sequences from this sample encode an identical CDR3 as well. V is TRBV15 and J is TRBJ2-7; D is perhaps TRBD2 (5 bases). Trimming took 3 bases from V and 4 from J, leaving 13 bases between them. The CDR3 contains 14 residues. Germline V CDR1 and CDR2: LNHNV, YYDKDF (reference sequence). The CDR3 region has the DNA TGTGCCACCAGCAGGGCCCGAAGCGGTTACGAGCAGTACTTC. Its translation: CATSRARSGYEQYF.

J is TRBJ2-1 and V is TRBV11-2; no clear D gene. Germline V gives CDR1 SGHAT, CDR2 FQNNGV. Trimming stripped 4 bases from V and 0 bases from J, with 10 bases between. The length of the CDR3 is 15 residues. CDR3 sequence (DNA): TGTGCCAGCAGCTCGCGGAGCCACTCCTACAATGAGCAGTTCTTC. It codes for CASSSRSHSYNEQFF.